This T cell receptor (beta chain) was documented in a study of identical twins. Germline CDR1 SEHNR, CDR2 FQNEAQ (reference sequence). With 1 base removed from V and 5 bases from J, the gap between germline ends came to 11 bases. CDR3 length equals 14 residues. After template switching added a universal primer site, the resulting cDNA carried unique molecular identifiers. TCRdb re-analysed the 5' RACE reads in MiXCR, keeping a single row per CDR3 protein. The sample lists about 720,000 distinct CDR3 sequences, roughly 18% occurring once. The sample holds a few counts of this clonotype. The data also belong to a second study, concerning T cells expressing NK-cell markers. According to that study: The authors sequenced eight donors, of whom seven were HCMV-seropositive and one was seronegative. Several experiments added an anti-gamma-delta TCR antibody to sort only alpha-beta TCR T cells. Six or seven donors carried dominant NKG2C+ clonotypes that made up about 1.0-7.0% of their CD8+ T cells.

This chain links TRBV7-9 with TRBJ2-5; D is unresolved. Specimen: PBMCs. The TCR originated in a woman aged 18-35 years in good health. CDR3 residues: CASSLVGRRETQYF. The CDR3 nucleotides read TGTGCCAGCAGCTTAGTGGGCAGAAGGGAGACCCAGTACTTC.